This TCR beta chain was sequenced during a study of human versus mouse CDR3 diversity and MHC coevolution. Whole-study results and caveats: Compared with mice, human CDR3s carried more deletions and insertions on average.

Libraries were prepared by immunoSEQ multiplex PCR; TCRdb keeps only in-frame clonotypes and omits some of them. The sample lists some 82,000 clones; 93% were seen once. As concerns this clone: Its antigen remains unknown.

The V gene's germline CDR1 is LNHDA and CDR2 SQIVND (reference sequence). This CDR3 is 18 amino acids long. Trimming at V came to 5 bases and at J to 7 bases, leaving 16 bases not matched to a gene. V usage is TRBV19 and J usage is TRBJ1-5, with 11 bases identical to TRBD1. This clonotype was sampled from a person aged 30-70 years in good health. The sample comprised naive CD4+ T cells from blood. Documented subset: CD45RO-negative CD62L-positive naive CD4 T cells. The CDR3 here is CASSLIQLLGTGGQPQHF. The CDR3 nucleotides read TGTGCCAGTAGTCTGATTCAACTTCTAGGGACAGGGGGGCAGCCCCAGCATTTT.